These T cell receptor beta chains were read from a single sample in a study of regulatory T cells in long-lasting Graves disease. TCRdb used MiXCR to reprocess the multiplex PCR reads, holding one entry per CDR3 protein. The sample holds fewer than 400,000 distinct CDR3 sequences, 15% to 20% seen once. The sequencing here drew on peripheral blood mononuclear cells (PBMCs), taken at new diagnosis, from a patient treated with antithyroid drugs. Receptors originate from a female donor with Graves disease. Each CDR3 is given with its conserved first and last residue. D genes are given only for firm matches. Clone size is given for some rows only: seen once, a few or many times, or a class if the clone is expanded.

D gene	clone size	J gene	V gene	CDR3 length	CDR3 protein	CDR3 DNA
TRBD1	many	TRBJ1-5	TRBV19	14	CASRQGGSNQPQHF	TGTGCCAGTCGACAGGGTGGTAGCAATCAGCCCCAGCATTTT
TRBD2	NA	TRBJ2-3	TRBV20-1	17	CSARDPTSGQTGDTQYF	TGCAGTGCTAGAGATCCCACTAGCGGACAAACGGGAGATACGCAGTATTTT
TRBD2	NA	TRBJ2-1	TRBV15	14	CATSKGLAGVEQFF	TGTGCCACCAGCAAAGGACTAGCGGGAGTTGAGCAGTTCTTC
NA	few	TRBJ2-5	TRBV7-8	17	CASGTQRVPVRQETQYF	TGTGCCAGCGGCACCCAGCGGGTACCAGTAAGGCAAGAGACCCAGTACTTC
TRBD2	many	TRBJ2-1	TRBV20-1	15	CSARDTHSGRNEQFF	TGCAGTGCTAGGGACACACATAGCGGGAGGAATGAGCAGTTCTTC
NA	many	TRBJ2-1	TRBV20-1	12	CSAEWLDNEQFF	TGCAGTGCCGAGTGGTTGGACAATGAGCAGTTCTTC
NA	NA	TRBJ2-2	TRBV29-1	12	CSVDDNTGELFF	TGCAGCGTTGATGATAACACCGGGGAGCTGTTTTTT
NA	few	TRBJ2-7	TRBV28	15	CASRRQELRPYEQYF	TGTGCCAGCAGGCGACAGGAACTGCGGCCCTACGAGCAGTACTTC
NA	NA	TRBJ1-4	TRBV20-1	13	CSAIPPGRGKLFF	TGCAGTGCTATTCCGCCAGGGAGAGGAAAACTGTTTTTT
NA	many	TRBJ1-5	TRBV20-1	14	CSARDGVSNQPQHF	TGCAGTGCTAGAGATGGGGTCAGCAATCAGCCCCAGCATTTT
NA	few	TRBJ1-1	TRBV6-9	17	CASSYWRAMGQNTEAFF	TGTGCCAGCAGTTACTGGAGGGCAATGGGACAGAACACTGAAGCTTTCTTT
TRBD1	many	TRBJ1-5	TRBV19	16	CASLGTGTSRNQPQHF	TGTGCCAGTCTCGGGACAGGGACTTCTCGGAATCAGCCCCAGCATTTT
NA	many	TRBJ2-4	TRBV28	17	CASSPRPGREAKNIQYF	TGTGCCAGCAGTCCCCGCCCGGGGCGTGAGGCCAAAAACATTCAGTACTTC
TRBD1	few	TRBJ2-1	TRBV12-5	17	CASGLVEGTGLRHEQFF	TGTGCTAGTGGTTTGGTAGAGGGGACAGGGCTTAGGCATGAGCAGTTCTTC
NA	many	TRBJ1-3	TRBV12-3/TRBV12-4	14	CASSFSFSGNTIYF	TGTGCCAGCAGTTTCTCCTTTTCTGGAAACACCATATATTTT
NA	few	TRBJ2-1	TRBV4-1	15	CASSPYGSEHNEQFF	TGCGCCAGCAGCCCATATGGTAGTGAGCACAATGAGCAGTTCTTC
NA	NA	TRBJ2-3	TRBV11-2	13	CASSSNSGDTQYF	TGTGCCAGCAGCTCCAACTCCGGGGATACGCAGTATTTT
TRBD2	many	TRBJ2-7	TRBV11-2	15	CASSLEGGSLYEQYF	TGTGCCAGCAGCTTAGAGGGCGGGAGCCTCTACGAGCAGTACTTC
NA	many	TRBJ1-2	TRBV30	16	CAWSVPFETINYGYTF	TGTGCCTGGAGTGTACCCTTTGAGACTATTAACTATGGCTACACCTTC
NA	many	TRBJ2-7	TRBV10-3	15	CAISETGRPSYEQYF	TGTGCCATCAGTGAGACAGGGCGACCCTCCTACGAGCAGTACTTC
TRBD2	NA	TRBJ2-5	TRBV3-1	18	CASSQDRILAGEQETQYF	TGTGCCAGCAGCCAAGATAGGATTTTAGCGGGAGAACAAGAGACCCAGTACTTC
NA	many	TRBJ1-5	TRBV11-2	16	CASSTWASYSNQPQHF	TGTGCCAGCAGCACATGGGCCTCATATAGCAATCAGCCCCAGCATTTT
TRBD2	many	TRBJ2-2	TRBV30	14	CAWRGLAGVGELFF	TGTGCCTGGAGAGGACTAGCGGGAGTCGGGGAGCTGTTTTTT
NA	many	TRBJ2-2	TRBV7-2	13	CASSSLATGELFF	TGTGCCAGCAGCTCCCTAGCTACCGGGGAGCTGTTTTTT
TRBD1	many	TRBJ2-2	TRBV27	15	CASSLNRQGQRRLFF	TGTGCCAGCAGTTTAAACCGGCAGGGACAGCGCAGACTGTTTTTT
TRBD2	few	TRBJ2-7	TRBV19	18	CASRPNAPGTSGKNEQYF	TGTGCCAGTAGACCGAACGCTCCCGGGACTAGCGGGAAAAACGAGCAGTACTTC
NA	few	TRBJ1-3	TRBV25-1	14	CASSMRGSGNTIYF	TGTGCCAGCAGTATGAGGGGATCTGGAAACACCATATATTTT
NA	once	TRBJ1-1	TRBV29-1	12	CSVTALNTEAFF	TGCAGTGTGACAGCTTTGAACACTGAAGCTTTCTTT
TRBD2	many	TRBJ2-1	TRBV7-2	16	CASSLAASGSFNEQFF	TGTGCCAGCAGCTTAGCGGCCAGCGGGAGTTTCAATGAGCAGTTCTTC
NA	many	TRBJ2-3	TRBV6-2/TRBV6-3	13	CASRAGPTDTQYF	TGTGCCAGCAGGGCGGGACCCACAGATACGCAGTATTTT
TRBD1	many	TRBJ2-7	TRBV6-2/TRBV6-3	15	CASSDGQGINSEQYF	TGTGCCAGCAGTGACGGACAGGGTATCAACAGCGAGCAGTACTTC
NA	few	TRBJ2-1	TRBV5-1	12	CASSPLAHEQFF	TGCGCCAGCAGCCCTTTAGCCCATGAGCAGTTCTTC
NA	many	TRBJ2-7	TRBV7-2	13	CASSFGDGYEQYF	TGTGCCAGCAGCTTCGGGGACGGCTACGAGCAGTACTTC
TRBD2	few	TRBJ2-1	TRBV29-1	18	CSVGPWTSGARDYNEQFF	TGCAGCGTTGGTCCCTGGACTAGCGGAGCAAGGGACTACAATGAGCAGTTCTTC
NA	many	TRBJ2-7	TRBV30	11	CASGINYEQYF	TGTGCCTCAGGTATTAACTACGAGCAGTACTTC
TRBD1	many	TRBJ2-7	TRBV2	16	CASSESGRQGIHEQYF	TGTGCCAGCAGTGAATCGGGGCGACAGGGCATCCACGAGCAGTACTTC
NA	many	TRBJ2-5	TRBV2	14	CASSGTGDPETQYF	TGTGCCAGCAGTGGAACCGGGGACCCAGAGACCCAGTACTTC
NA	many	TRBJ2-5	TRBV20-1	13	CSASVGREETQYF	TGCAGTGCTAGTGTGGGCAGGGAAGAGACCCAGTACTTC
NA	many	TRBJ1-1	TRBV9	16	CASSVSPRASDTEAFF	TGTGCCAGCAGCGTGTCCCCCAGGGCGTCGGACACTGAAGCTTTCTTT
TRBD2	many	TRBJ2-5	TRBV20-1	13	CSAPTSGEETQYF	TGCAGTGCTCCGACTAGCGGGGAAGAGACCCAGTACTTC
NA	few	TRBJ1-1	TRBV5-4	13	CASSATRDTEAFF	TGTGCCAGCAGCGCGACCAGGGACACTGAAGCTTTCTTT
NA	NA	TRBJ2-3	TRBV2	14	CASRIEEEADTQYF	TGTGCCAGCAGGATTGAGGAGGAGGCAGATACGCAGTATTTT
NA	few	TRBJ1-2	TRBV18	15	CASSPPPWEAFGYTF	TGTGCCAGCTCACCACCCCCCTGGGAGGCGTTTGGCTACACCTTC
NA	many	TRBJ2-2	TRBV12-5	16	CASGHTSSGHTGELFF	TGTGCTAGTGGTCACACTAGCTCTGGGCACACCGGGGAGCTGTTTTTT
NA	many	TRBJ2-7	TRBV3-1	12	CASEGRAYEQYF	TGTGCCAGCGAAGGCAGGGCCTACGAGCAGTACTTC
NA	NA	TRBJ1-2	TRBV19	13	CASSIDTNCGYTF	TGTGCCAGTAGTATAGATACTAACTGTGGCTACACCTTC
NA	many	TRBJ1-4	TRBV30	14	CAWSPWVGREKLFF	TGTGCCTGGAGCCCCTGGGTGGGAAGAGAAAAACTGTTTTTT
NA	many	TRBJ2-7	TRBV11-2	15	CASSLTQGTIYEQYF	TGTGCCAGCAGCTTAACGCAGGGAACCATCTACGAGCAGTACTTC
NA	many	TRBJ1-6	TRBV27	15	CASSHRTNPNSPLHF	TGTGCCAGCAGCCACCGGACGAATCCAAATTCACCCCTCCACTTT
TRBD2	few	TRBJ2-7	TRBV20-1	18	CSASVEGAGGLSLGEQYF	TGCAGTGCTAGCGTTGAGGGGGCGGGAGGGCTTTCCCTGGGCGAGCAGTACTTC
NA	NA	TRBJ2-5	TRBV28	15	CASSGRQSYQETQYF	TGTGCCAGCAGTGGGCGACAGAGCTACCAAGAGACCCAGTACTTC
NA	many	TRBJ1-5	TRBV18	14	CASNHEGRDQPQHF	TGTGCCAGCAACCACGAGGGGCGGGATCAGCCCCAGCATTTT
TRBD2	NA	TRBJ2-2	TRBV4-2	15	CASSQRDYAAGELFF	TGTGCCAGCAGCCAGAGGGACTACGCTGCTGGGGAGCTGTTTTTT
TRBD1	many	TRBJ2-1	TRBV5-1	13	CASSWTGNNEQFF	TGCGCCAGCAGCTGGACAGGGAATAATGAGCAGTTCTTC
NA	many	TRBJ2-2	TRBV2	13	CAINKPGAGELFF	TGTGCCATCAACAAACCGGGCGCCGGGGAGCTGTTTTTT
TRBD1	many	TRBJ1-5	TRBV6-5	14	CASSSDRRNQPQHF	TGTGCCAGCAGTTCGGACAGGCGCAATCAGCCCCAGCATTTT
TRBD2	many	TRBJ2-3	TRBV3-1	14	CASSHGGTSVTQYF	TGTGCCAGCAGCCACGGAGGGACTAGCGTCACGCAGTATTTT